The rows below give T cell receptor beta chains drawn from one sample of a study of blood T cell repertoires in COVID-19. Sequencing was performed with immunoSEQ multiplex PCR; in TCRdb, only in-frame clones are kept and a portion is missing. The sample yields hundreds of thousands of clones, more than 75% seen once. Sequences were obtained from PBMCs or T cells enriched from blood (not recorded which). All receptors come from a woman aged 55-75 years in a cohort exposed to, infected with or recovered from COVID-19 (not recorded which). Each CDR3 is given with its conserved first and last residue. A D gene is named only where the DNA matches it firmly. Clone size appears in some rows only: once, few, many, or a class for an expanded clone.

V gene	J gene	clone size	D gene	CDR3 DNA	CDR3 protein
TRBV5-1	TRBJ2-7	-	-	TGCGCCAGCAGCTTCGTCCAGGGGGGCGAGCAGTACTTC	CASSFVQGGEQYF
TRBV4-2	TRBJ1-5	-	-	TGTGCCAGCAGCCCAAGTAACGGGTTTGGCAATCAGCCCCAGCATTTT	CASSPSNGFGNQPQHF
TRBV27	TRBJ2-1	-	TRBD1	TGTGCCAGCAGTTTGGGACAGGGGGCTGATGAGCAGTTCTTC	CASSLGQGADEQFF
TRBV10-3	TRBJ1-5	-	TRBD1	TGTGCCACACGGGACAGCCTCAATAGCAATCAGCCCCAGCATTTT	CATRDSLNSNQPQHF
TRBV6-5	TRBJ2-2	-	TRBD1	TGTGCCAGCAGTTACTCTGCAGGGGGCAAAGCCGGGGAGCTGTTTTTT	CASSYSAGGKAGELFF
TRBV5-1	TRBJ2-3	-	-	TGCGCCAGCAGCTCGGAGGGGAGCACAGATACGCAGTATTTT	CASSSEGSTDTQYF
TRBV6-5	TRBJ2-1	-	-	TGTGCCAGCACCATGCTCCGGAGCTCCTACAATGAGCAGTTCTTC	CASTMLRSSYNEQFF
TRBV30	TRBJ2-4	-	-	TGTGCCTGGAGTCGGCAGGGTGGACCCAAAAACATTCAGTACTTC	CAWSRQGGPKNIQYF
TRBV20-1	TRBJ2-3	-	TRBD2	TGCAGTGCTAGTGAGGCGGGAGGGGGCACAGATACGCAGTATTTT	CSASEAGGGTDTQYF
TRBV18	TRBJ2-1	-	-	TGTGCCAGCTCACCATCAAGGACAGGCGCAACTAGCGGCTACAATGAGCAGTTCTTC	CASSPSRTGATSGYNEQFF
TRBV6-6	TRBJ2-7	-	TRBD1	TGTGCCAACTCTTGGGGACAGGGAAGGGCCGAGCAGTACTTC	CANSWGQGRAEQYF
TRBV3-1/TRBV3-2	TRBJ2-1	-	TRBD2	TGTGCCAGCAGCCTTAGAGCGGGAGGCGGAAATGAGCAGTTCTTC	CASSLRAGGGNEQFF
TRBV5-4	TRBJ2-7	-	-	TGTGCCAGCAGCTTACCGCGCGGGACTGGCTACGAGCAGTACTTC	CASSLPRGTGYEQYF
TRBV5-6	TRBJ1-1	-	TRBD1	TGTGCCAGCAGCTTGCCAGGGGGGAACACTGAAGCTTTCTTT	CASSLPGGNTEAFF
TRBV27	TRBJ2-7	-	TRBD2	TGTGCCAGCAGTCCGTACCTAGCGGGAGGGCCATACGAGCAGTACTTC	CASSPYLAGGPYEQYF
TRBV6-5	TRBJ2-7	-	TRBD1	TGTGCCAGCAGAGGACAGGCCTACGAGCAGTACTTC	CASRGQAYEQYF
TRBV7-9	TRBJ2-7	-	TRBD2	TGTGCCAGCACTGGGACTAGCGCCTACGAGCAGTACTTC	CASTGTSAYEQYF
TRBV28	TRBJ1-4	-	TRBD1	TGTGCCAGCAGTTTATCCCGCGGGACAGGGGACGAAAAACTGTTTTTT	CASSLSRGTGDEKLFF
TRBV28	TRBJ2-3	-	TRBD2	TGTGCCAGCAGTTTATCTAGCGGGAGTCGCACAGATACGCAGTATTTT	CASSLSSGSRTDTQYF
TRBV5-1	TRBJ2-2	-	TRBD2	TGCGCCAGCAGCCCGGGACTAGCGGGAGTCCCCGGGGAGCTGTTTTTT	CASSPGLAGVPGELFF
TRBV14	TRBJ2-1	once	-	TGTGCCAGCAGCCAAGTCGTAGGGAAGGGAGTCGGTTACAATGAGCAGTTCTTC	CASSQVVGKGVGYNEQFF
TRBV14	TRBJ2-5	few	-	TGTGCCAGCAGCCAAGACACCAAAGGGGTAGAGACCCAGTACTTC	CASSQDTKGVETQYF
TRBV10-3	TRBJ1-6	-	TRBD1	TGTGCCATCAGATCGGGCTCCGGGACAGCTAATTCACCCCTCCACTTT	CAIRSGSGTANSPLHF
TRBV5-1	TRBJ2-1	-	-	TGCGCCAGCAGCGAAACCGGGACCTACAATGAGCAGTTCTTC	CASSETGTYNEQFF
TRBV6-2/TRBV6-3	TRBJ1-5	-	TRBD1	TGTGCCAGCAGTTACTCGAGGGGGCTCCAGGACCAGCCCCAGCATTTT	CASSYSRGLQDQPQHF
TRBV3-1/TRBV3-2	TRBJ2-1	-	TRBD2	TGTGCCAGCAGCCCCCGGCGGGCTAGCGGTGGTGAGCAGTTCTTC	CASSPRRASGGEQFF
TRBV27	TRBJ2-7	-	-	TGTGCCAGCAGCCATGGCGGGGAGGACTACGAGCAGTACTTC	CASSHGGEDYEQYF
TRBV6-5	TRBJ1-6	-	-	TGTGCCAGCAGATCCAGTTGGCAGCGGGAATCACCCCTCCACTTT	CASRSSWQRESPLHF
TRBV10-1	TRBJ2-3	-	-	TGCGCCAGCAGTGCCACAGGGAGAACAGATACGCAGTATTTT	CASSATGRTDTQYF
TRBV28	TRBJ1-2	-	-	TGTGCCAGCAGTTTACCCGCAGGGGTGGACTATGGCTACACCTTC	CASSLPAGVDYGYTF
TRBV7-3	TRBJ2-2	-	TRBD2	TGTGCCAGCAGCTTAAAAGGTCCGGGGGGGAACACCGGGGAGCTGTTTTTT	CASSLKGPGGNTGELFF
TRBV9	TRBJ2-5	-	TRBD1	TGTGCCAGCAGCGTAGGACAGGGGGTCGAGACCCAGTACTTC	CASSVGQGVETQYF
TRBV9	TRBJ2-1	-	TRBD2	TGTGCCAGCAGCGTCTCGGGACTAGCAGGAAATGAGCAGTTCTTC	CASSVSGLAGNEQFF
TRBV9	TRBJ1-6	-	-	TGTGCCAGCAGCGCTTCAAGGAGCTCCTATAATTCACCCCTCCACTTT	CASSASRSSYNSPLHF
TRBV5-1	TRBJ1-2	-	-	TGCGCCAGCAGCAACCCCAAGGGGGGCTACACCTTC	CASSNPKGGYTF
TRBV7-2	TRBJ2-1	-	TRBD2	TGTGCCAGCAGCTTGGGAGGGCCGGGGCAGTTCTTC	CASSLGGPGQFF
TRBV2	TRBJ2-1	-	TRBD2	TGTGCCAGCAGAGAAGAGCGGGGGGGGCGCTACAATGAGCAGTTCTTC	CASREERGGRYNEQFF
TRBV7-9	TRBJ2-1	-	-	TGTGCCAGCAGCTTAAGCCGGGTCGGGAATGAGCAGTTCTTC	CASSLSRVGNEQFF
TRBV15	TRBJ2-1	-	-	TGTGCCACCAGCATCGGGACAGCGGGCTACAATGAGCAGTTCTTC	CATSIGTAGYNEQFF
TRBV30	TRBJ2-1	-	TRBD2	TGTGCCTGGAGCGATAGGACTAGCGGGAGACCCGTAAACAATGAGCAGTTCTTC	CAWSDRTSGRPVNNEQFF
TRBV11-3	TRBJ2-3	-	TRBD2	TGTGCCAGCAGCTTGGCTAGCGGGACAGATACGCAGTATTTT	CASSLASGTDTQYF
TRBV28	TRBJ1-5	-	-	TGTGCCAGCAGGTCCCCCCAGGGTAGTAGCAATCAGCCCCAGCATTTT	CASRSPQGSSNQPQHF
TRBV28	TRBJ1-2	-	-	TGTGCCAGCAGTTCCCCAGGCAATGCTGGCTACACCTTC	CASSSPGNAGYTF
TRBV27	TRBJ2-2	-	TRBD1	TGTGCCAGCAGTTTAAACAGGGGGCAAGGCGGGGAGCTGTTTTTT	CASSLNRGQGGELFF
TRBV1	TRBJ2-1	-	-	TGCACCAGCAGCCAAGATAGGGCTAGCGGGAGGGCCTACAATGAGCAGTTCTTC	CTSSQDRASGRAYNEQFF
TRBV5-1	TRBJ1-1	once	-	TGCGCCAGCAGCGTTGGGGGAGGGAACACTGAAGCTTTCTTT	CASSVGGGNTEAFF
TRBV28	TRBJ1-2	-	-	TGTGCCAGCAGTACACCGACAGTCGGCTACACCTTC	CASSTPTVGYTF
TRBV29-1	TRBJ2-7	-	-	TGCAGCGCCAGGGGCCCCTACGAGCAGTACTTC	CSARGPYEQYF
TRBV5-6	TRBJ2-7	-	-	TGTGCCAGCAGCTTGTTCAGGGCCTACGAGCAGTACTTC	CASSLFRAYEQYF
TRBV29-1	TRBJ2-7	-	TRBD1	TGCAGCGTTGTATCGGACAGGGCCTACGAGCAGTACTTC	CSVVSDRAYEQYF
TRBV10-3	TRBJ2-1	-	TRBD1	TGTGCCATCAGTGGAAGGCAGGGGGCCGGCAATGAGCAGTTCTTC	CAISGRQGAGNEQFF
TRBV28	TRBJ2-3	-	TRBD1	TGTGCCAGCAGGAACCGGGACAGGCCATCTTACACAGATACGCAGTATTTT	CASRNRDRPSYTDTQYF